The rows below give T cell receptor beta chains drawn from one sample of a study of blood T cell repertoires in COVID-19. Here immunoSEQ multiplex PCR was the method, and the copy in TCRdb shows in-frame clones only, minus some. Of a few hundred thousand clones listed, 70% to 90% were seen once; the top ten hold roughly 6.7%. Sequenced: peripheral blood. The receptor source for this set is a man in his late teens or twenties who had recovered from COVID-19. Each CDR3 is given with its conserved first and last residue. The order of the fields is V gene, J gene, D gene, clone size, CDR3 DNA, CDR3 protein. D genes are given only for firm matches. Only part of the rows carry a size: once, few, many, or a class if the clone is expanded.

v_gene: TRBV9; j_gene: TRBJ2-2; d_gene: TRBD2; abundance: .; CDR3nt: TGTGCCAGCAGCACATCCTCTAAGAGCGGGAGGGCGCTGGACACCGGGGAGCTGTTTTTT; CDR3aa: CASSTSSKSGRALDTGELFF
v_gene: TRBV27; j_gene: TRBJ1-1; d_gene: TRBD1; abundance: .; CDR3nt: TGTGCCAGCAGTTTCGGACAGGGGGCCTATGAAGCTTTCTTT; CDR3aa: CASSFGQGAYEAFF
v_gene: TRBV2; j_gene: TRBJ1-1; d_gene: TRBD1; abundance: .; CDR3nt: TGTGCCAGCAGTGGCGACAGGGATACTGAAGCTTTCTTT; CDR3aa: CASSGDRDTEAFF
v_gene: TRBV12-3/TRBV12-4; j_gene: TRBJ1-2; d_gene: .; abundance: .; CDR3nt: TGTGCCAGCAGTACCGACAGTGGCTATGGCTACACCTTC; CDR3aa: CASSTDSGYGYTF
v_gene: TRBV19; j_gene: TRBJ2-5; d_gene: TRBD1; abundance: .; CDR3nt: TGTGCCAGTAGTTCCCGCCGGGACAGGGGACGGGAGACCCAGTACTTC; CDR3aa: CASSSRRDRGRETQYF
v_gene: TRBV7-2; j_gene: TRBJ1-2; d_gene: .; abundance: .; CDR3nt: TGTGCCAGCAGCACCCATTCTACTAACTATGGCTACACCTTC; CDR3aa: CASSTHSTNYGYTF
v_gene: TRBV6-5; j_gene: TRBJ2-5; d_gene: .; abundance: .; CDR3nt: TGTGCCAGCAGCCGGGGAACAGGGACAGAGACCCAGTACTTC; CDR3aa: CASSRGTGTETQYF
v_gene: TRBV27; j_gene: TRBJ1-6; d_gene: TRBD1; abundance: .; CDR3nt: TGTGCCAGCAGTTTATTATTGGGACAGGGGTTAGGGATTTCACCCCTCCACTTT; CDR3aa: CASSLLLGQGLGISPLHF
v_gene: TRBV29-1; j_gene: TRBJ2-2; d_gene: .; abundance: .; CDR3nt: TGCAGCGTGGGGACTGAAACCGGGGAGCTGTTTTTT; CDR3aa: CSVGTETGELFF
v_gene: TRBV11-2; j_gene: TRBJ1-4; d_gene: TRBD1; abundance: once; CDR3nt: TGTGCCAGCAGCCGCTCGGGACAGGGGTGGGAAAAACTGTTTTTT; CDR3aa: CASSRSGQGWEKLFF
v_gene: TRBV11-2; j_gene: TRBJ2-7; d_gene: TRBD1; abundance: .; CDR3nt: TGTGCCAGCAGCACCGGGTGGACAGGGTACAGCTACGAGCAGTACTTC; CDR3aa: CASSTGWTGYSYEQYF
v_gene: TRBV23-1; j_gene: TRBJ1-5; d_gene: .; abundance: once; CDR3nt: TGCGGACCCTACCAGGATAGCAATCAGCCCCAGCATTTT; CDR3aa: CGPYQDSNQPQHF
v_gene: TRBV10-3; j_gene: TRBJ2-2; d_gene: .; abundance: .; CDR3nt: TGTGCCATCAGTGAGTCTCTAAGTAACACCGGGGAGCTGTTTTTT; CDR3aa: CAISESLSNTGELFF
v_gene: TRBV19; j_gene: TRBJ1-4; d_gene: .; abundance: .; CDR3nt: TGTGCCAGTGAGTCCGGGACAACAACTAATGAAAAACTGTTTTTT; CDR3aa: CASESGTTTNEKLFF
v_gene: TRBV18; j_gene: TRBJ2-7; d_gene: TRBD1; abundance: .; CDR3nt: TGTGCCAGCTCATCACCCGGGACAGGGTTCTACGAGCAGTACTTC; CDR3aa: CASSSPGTGFYEQYF
v_gene: TRBV7-8; j_gene: TRBJ1-1; d_gene: TRBD1; abundance: .; CDR3nt: TGTGCCAGCAGCTTAGACGGGACAGGGGGGACTGAAGCTTTCTTT; CDR3aa: CASSLDGTGGTEAFF
v_gene: TRBV27; j_gene: TRBJ2-7; d_gene: .; abundance: .; CDR3nt: TGTGCCAGCAGAAGAGACAGCTACGAGCAGTACTTC; CDR3aa: CASRRDSYEQYF
v_gene: TRBV27; j_gene: TRBJ2-1; d_gene: .; abundance: .; CDR3nt: TGTGCCAGCAACGATGGGGGCTACGACAATGAGCAGTTCTTC; CDR3aa: CASNDGGYDNEQFF
v_gene: TRBV29-1; j_gene: TRBJ2-3; d_gene: TRBD1; abundance: .; CDR3nt: TGCAGCGTCGACGGACAGGGGGCGGGAGATACGCAGTATTTT; CDR3aa: CSVDGQGAGDTQYF
v_gene: TRBV6-5; j_gene: TRBJ2-7; d_gene: .; abundance: .; CDR3nt: TGTGCCAGCATTCCCGGGATCAGACACCGCTACGAGCAGTACTTC; CDR3aa: CASIPGIRHRYEQYF
v_gene: TRBV13; j_gene: TRBJ1-1; d_gene: .; abundance: .; CDR3nt: TGTGCCAGCAGCGTCCAGGGTAAAGGTACTGAAGCTTTCTTT; CDR3aa: CASSVQGKGTEAFF
v_gene: TRBV2; j_gene: TRBJ2-1; d_gene: TRBD2; abundance: .; CDR3nt: TGTGCCAGCACCGGGACTAGCGGCAATGAGCAGTTCTTC; CDR3aa: CASTGTSGNEQFF
v_gene: TRBV6-1; j_gene: TRBJ2-1; d_gene: TRBD2; abundance: .; CDR3nt: TGTGCCAGCAGTGAGGAGCTAGCGGGGTACAATGAGCAGTTCTTC; CDR3aa: CASSEELAGYNEQFF
v_gene: TRBV27; j_gene: TRBJ2-3; d_gene: .; abundance: .; CDR3nt: TGTGCCAGCAGTTTGAACAGGGGCACAGATACGCAGTATTTT; CDR3aa: CASSLNRGTDTQYF
v_gene: TRBV6-5; j_gene: TRBJ1-1; d_gene: .; abundance: .; CDR3nt: TGTGCCAGCAGTTACGGGGCGGACACTGAAGCTTTCTTT; CDR3aa: CASSYGADTEAFF
v_gene: TRBV7-2; j_gene: TRBJ2-1; d_gene: TRBD2; abundance: .; CDR3nt: TGTGCCAGCAGCTACCCAGCGGGGCGCTCCTACAATGAGCAGTTCTTC; CDR3aa: CASSYPAGRSYNEQFF
v_gene: TRBV16; j_gene: TRBJ1-1; d_gene: .; abundance: .; CDR3nt: TGTGCCAGCAGCCAACTGGGGGAGGGGGACACTGAAGCTTTCTTT; CDR3aa: CASSQLGEGDTEAFF
v_gene: TRBV18; j_gene: TRBJ2-3; d_gene: .; abundance: once; CDR3nt: TGTGCCAGCTCACGTCTCCCTAGCACAGATACGCAGTATTTT; CDR3aa: CASSRLPSTDTQYF
v_gene: TRBV10-1; j_gene: TRBJ2-7; d_gene: .; abundance: .; CDR3nt: TGCGCCAGCAGTGACAGCGGCACCTACGAGCAGTACTTC; CDR3aa: CASSDSGTYEQYF
v_gene: TRBV20-1; j_gene: TRBJ2-1; d_gene: TRBD2; abundance: .; CDR3nt: TGCAGTGCTAGTGGTCTAGCGGTCTGGGATGAGCAGTTCTTC; CDR3aa: CSASGLAVWDEQFF
v_gene: TRBV5-1; j_gene: TRBJ2-2; d_gene: TRBD2; abundance: .; CDR3nt: TGCGCCAGCACCCCCCGGGGGGCATCGGGACTAGCGGACGCGAACACCGGGGAGCTGTTTTTT; CDR3aa: CASTPRGASGLADANTGELFF
v_gene: TRBV5-1; j_gene: TRBJ2-1; d_gene: TRBD2; abundance: .; CDR3nt: TGCGCCAGCAGCTTGGCAACCCGACTAGCGGGAGGCGAGCAGTTCTTC; CDR3aa: CASSLATRLAGGEQFF
v_gene: TRBV10-1; j_gene: TRBJ2-1; d_gene: TRBD2; abundance: .; CDR3nt: TGCGCCAGCAGTGGGCAACTAGCGGGAGCGGGTAATGAGCAGTTCTTC; CDR3aa: CASSGQLAGAGNEQFF
v_gene: TRBV9; j_gene: TRBJ2-7; d_gene: TRBD2; abundance: .; CDR3nt: TGTGCCAGCAGCGTCGCGGGAGGGCCATACGAGCAGTACTTC; CDR3aa: CASSVAGGPYEQYF
v_gene: TRBV19; j_gene: TRBJ2-7; d_gene: .; abundance: .; CDR3nt: TGTGCCAGTAGTATGGGGGCAGGTCCCTACGAGCAGTACTTC; CDR3aa: CASSMGAGPYEQYF
v_gene: TRBV27; j_gene: TRBJ2-7; d_gene: .; abundance: .; CDR3nt: TGTGCCAGCAGTCCCGGCGGACAGACCCTTTACGAGCAGTACTTC; CDR3aa: CASSPGGQTLYEQYF
v_gene: TRBV27; j_gene: TRBJ2-1; d_gene: TRBD2; abundance: .; CDR3nt: TGTGCCAGCAGGGGTAGCGGGAGCTACAATGAGCAGTTCTTC; CDR3aa: CASRGSGSYNEQFF
v_gene: TRBV5-1; j_gene: TRBJ2-2; d_gene: .; abundance: .; CDR3nt: TGCGCCAGCAGCCCCCCAGGGGTGGCCGGGAACACCGGGGAGCTGTTTTTT; CDR3aa: CASSPPGVAGNTGELFF
v_gene: TRBV27; j_gene: TRBJ1-5; d_gene: .; abundance: .; CDR3nt: TGTGCCAGCAGTCCCGCGGACAGCCTTTCGAGCCTTAGCAATCAGCCCCAGCATTTT; CDR3aa: CASSPADSLSSLSNQPQHF
v_gene: TRBV6-5; j_gene: TRBJ2-6; d_gene: TRBD1; abundance: .; CDR3nt: TGTGCCAGCAGTCGACAGGGTCCTGGGGCCAACGTCCTGACTTTC; CDR3aa: CASSRQGPGANVLTF
v_gene: TRBV21-1; j_gene: TRBJ1-3; d_gene: .; abundance: .; CDR3nt: TGTGCCCGGAGGGTCCAAGGGTTCGGAAACACCATATATTTT; CDR3aa: CARRVQGFGNTIYF
v_gene: TRBV4-3; j_gene: TRBJ1-2; d_gene: TRBD1; abundance: .; CDR3nt: TGCGCCAGCAGCTCCCAGGGGGCGGGCTATGGCTACACCTTC; CDR3aa: CASSSQGAGYGYTF
v_gene: TRBV21-1; j_gene: TRBJ1-5; d_gene: .; abundance: .; CDR3nt: TGTGCCAGCAAAGGGAGGAGTCAGCCCCAGCATTTT; CDR3aa: CASKGRSQPQHF
v_gene: TRBV5-4; j_gene: TRBJ1-2; d_gene: .; abundance: .; CDR3nt: TGTGCCAGCAGCTTGGAGACGGCTAGCTATGGCTACACCTTC; CDR3aa: CASSLETASYGYTF
v_gene: TRBV19; j_gene: TRBJ2-1; d_gene: TRBD2; abundance: .; CDR3nt: TGTGCCAGTAGTCTGGGACTAGCTGTTGACAATGAGCAGTTCTTC; CDR3aa: CASSLGLAVDNEQFF
v_gene: TRBV29-1; j_gene: TRBJ2-1; d_gene: TRBD2; abundance: .; CDR3nt: TGCAGCGTTACTAGCGGGGGGACCTACAATGAGCAGTTCTTC; CDR3aa: CSVTSGGTYNEQFF
v_gene: TRBV21-1; j_gene: TRBJ2-7; d_gene: .; abundance: once; CDR3nt: TGTGCCAGAATACAGGGGGCGGCCTACGAGCAGTACTTC; CDR3aa: CARIQGAAYEQYF
v_gene: TRBV9; j_gene: TRBJ2-1; d_gene: TRBD1; abundance: .; CDR3nt: TGTGCCAGCAGCCTAGGACAGGGGAAACAGTTCTTC; CDR3aa: CASSLGQGKQFF
v_gene: TRBV5-6; j_gene: TRBJ2-1; d_gene: .; abundance: .; CDR3nt: TGTGCCAGCAGCTTGTATCTCGGGGGTGAGCAGTTCTTC; CDR3aa: CASSLYLGGEQFF
v_gene: TRBV7-6; j_gene: TRBJ1-3; d_gene: .; abundance: once; CDR3nt: TGTGCCAGCAGCACGGTCTCTGGAAACACCATATATTTT; CDR3aa: CASSTVSGNTIYF
v_gene: TRBV5-1; j_gene: TRBJ2-1; d_gene: TRBD2; abundance: .; CDR3nt: TGCGCCAGCAGCTTGGGGACTAGCGGGACCTCCCGGAGCTCCTACAATGAGCAGTTCTTC; CDR3aa: CASSLGTSGTSRSSYNEQFF
v_gene: TRBV6-6; j_gene: TRBJ1-1; d_gene: TRBD1; abundance: .; CDR3nt: TGTGCCAGCAAGGAGATCCAGGGGGCGCCTGACACTGAAGCTTTCTTT; CDR3aa: CASKEIQGAPDTEAFF
v_gene: TRBV7-3; j_gene: TRBJ2-2; d_gene: .; abundance: .; CDR3nt: TGTGCCAGCAGCCCACAGCCCCTCAACACCGGGGAGCTGTTTTTT; CDR3aa: CASSPQPLNTGELFF